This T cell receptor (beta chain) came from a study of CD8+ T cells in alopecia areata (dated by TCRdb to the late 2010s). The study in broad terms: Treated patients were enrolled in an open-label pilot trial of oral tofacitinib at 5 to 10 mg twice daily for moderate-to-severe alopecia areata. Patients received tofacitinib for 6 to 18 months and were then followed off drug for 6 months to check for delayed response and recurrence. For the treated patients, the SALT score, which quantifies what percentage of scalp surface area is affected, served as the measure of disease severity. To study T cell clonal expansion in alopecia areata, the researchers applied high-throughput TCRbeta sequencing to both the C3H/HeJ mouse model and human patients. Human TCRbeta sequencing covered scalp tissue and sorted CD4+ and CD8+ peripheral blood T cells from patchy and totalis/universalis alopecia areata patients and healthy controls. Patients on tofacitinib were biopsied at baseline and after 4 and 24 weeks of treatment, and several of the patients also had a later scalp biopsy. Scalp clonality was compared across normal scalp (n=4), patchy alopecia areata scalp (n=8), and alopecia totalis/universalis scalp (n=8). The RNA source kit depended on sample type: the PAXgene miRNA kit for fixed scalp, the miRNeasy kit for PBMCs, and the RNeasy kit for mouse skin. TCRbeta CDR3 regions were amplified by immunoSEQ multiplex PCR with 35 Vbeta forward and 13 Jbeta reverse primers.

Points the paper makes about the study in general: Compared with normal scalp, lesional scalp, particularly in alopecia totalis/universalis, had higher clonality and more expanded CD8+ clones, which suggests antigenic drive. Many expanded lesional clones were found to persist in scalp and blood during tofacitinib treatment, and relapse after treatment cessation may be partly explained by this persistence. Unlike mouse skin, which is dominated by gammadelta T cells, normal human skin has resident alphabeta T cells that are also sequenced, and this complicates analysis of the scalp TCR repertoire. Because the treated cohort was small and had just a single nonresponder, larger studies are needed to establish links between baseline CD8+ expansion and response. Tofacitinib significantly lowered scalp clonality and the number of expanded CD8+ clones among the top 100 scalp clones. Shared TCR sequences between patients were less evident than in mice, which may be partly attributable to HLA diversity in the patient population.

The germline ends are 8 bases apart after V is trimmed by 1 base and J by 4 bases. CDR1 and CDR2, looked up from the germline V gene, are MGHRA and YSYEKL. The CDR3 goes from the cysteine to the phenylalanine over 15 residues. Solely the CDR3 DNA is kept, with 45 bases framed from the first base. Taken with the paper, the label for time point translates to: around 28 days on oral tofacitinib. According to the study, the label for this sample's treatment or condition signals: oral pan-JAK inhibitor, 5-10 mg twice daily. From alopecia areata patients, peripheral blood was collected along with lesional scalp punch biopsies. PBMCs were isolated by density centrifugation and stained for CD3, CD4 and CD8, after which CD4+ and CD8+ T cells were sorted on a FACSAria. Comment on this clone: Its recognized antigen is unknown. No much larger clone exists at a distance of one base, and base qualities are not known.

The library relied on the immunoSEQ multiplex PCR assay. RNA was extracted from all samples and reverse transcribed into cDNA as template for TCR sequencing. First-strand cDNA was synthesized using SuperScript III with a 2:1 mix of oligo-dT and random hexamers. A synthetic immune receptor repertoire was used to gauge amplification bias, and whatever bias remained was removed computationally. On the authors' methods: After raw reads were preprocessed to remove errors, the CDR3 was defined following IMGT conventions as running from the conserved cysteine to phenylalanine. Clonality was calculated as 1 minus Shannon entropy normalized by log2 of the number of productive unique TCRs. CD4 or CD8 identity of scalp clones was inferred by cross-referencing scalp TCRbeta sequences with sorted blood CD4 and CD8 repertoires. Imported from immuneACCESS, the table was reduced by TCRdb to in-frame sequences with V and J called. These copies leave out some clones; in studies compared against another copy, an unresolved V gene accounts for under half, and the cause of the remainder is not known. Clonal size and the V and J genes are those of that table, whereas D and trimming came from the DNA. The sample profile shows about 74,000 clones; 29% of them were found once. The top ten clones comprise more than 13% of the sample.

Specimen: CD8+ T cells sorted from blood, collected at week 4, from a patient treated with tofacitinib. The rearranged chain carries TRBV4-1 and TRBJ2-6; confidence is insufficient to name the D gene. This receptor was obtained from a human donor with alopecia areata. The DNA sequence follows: TGCGCCAGCAGCCAAGTCCAAACAGGGGCCAACGTCCTGACTTTC. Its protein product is CASSQVQTGANVLTF.